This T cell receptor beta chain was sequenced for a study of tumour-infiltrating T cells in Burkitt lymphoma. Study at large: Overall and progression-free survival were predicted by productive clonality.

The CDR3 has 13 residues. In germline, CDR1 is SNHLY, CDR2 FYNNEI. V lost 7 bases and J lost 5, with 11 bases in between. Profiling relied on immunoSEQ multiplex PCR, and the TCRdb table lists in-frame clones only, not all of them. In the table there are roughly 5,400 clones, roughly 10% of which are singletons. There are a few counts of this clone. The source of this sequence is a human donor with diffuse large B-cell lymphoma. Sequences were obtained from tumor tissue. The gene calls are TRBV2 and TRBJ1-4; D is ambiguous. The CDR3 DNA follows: TGTGCCAGCAACTGGAAAGGGAATGAAAAACTGTTTTTT. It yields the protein CASNWKGNEKLFF.